These T cell receptor beta chains were read from a single sample in a study of cytomegalovirus exposure and HLA in healthy donors. The assay was immunoSEQ multiplex PCR, and TCRdb's table has in-frame clones only and misses some. Of tens of thousands of clones in the sample, around 82% were seen once. The sequenced sample consisted of PBMCs. These receptors were taken from a man younger than 35 in good health and CMV-seronegative. CDR3s include the opening cysteine and the closing phenylalanine or tryptophan. Fields, in order: D gene, J gene, clone size, V gene, CDR3 DNA, CDR3 protein. D genes are given only for firm matches. Clone size, where shown, is once, few, many, or a class for clones that have expanded.

D gene: NA
J gene: TRBJ2-1
clone size: NA
V gene: TRBV7-3
CDR3 DNA: TGTGCCAGCAGCTTAAATTGGGGGACTCCTTCGGGGGAGCAGTTCTTC
CDR3 protein: CASSLNWGTPSGEQFF

D gene: NA
J gene: TRBJ2-7
clone size: few
V gene: TRBV18
CDR3 DNA: TGTGCCAGCTCACCAAGCAACGATGGCTCCTACGAGCAGTACTTC
CDR3 protein: CASSPSNDGSYEQYF

D gene: TRBD1
J gene: TRBJ1-1
clone size: NA
V gene: TRBV25-1
CDR3 DNA: TGTGCCAGCAGTGCTTCCGGGACAGGGTACACTGAAGCTTTCTTT
CDR3 protein: CASSASGTGYTEAFF

D gene: TRBD1
J gene: TRBJ1-2
clone size: NA
V gene: TRBV2
CDR3 DNA: TGTGCCAGCACCTCGACAGGGGCTGGCTATGGCTACACCTTC
CDR3 protein: CASTSTGAGYGYTF

D gene: NA
J gene: TRBJ2-7
clone size: NA
V gene: TRBV18
CDR3 DNA: TGTGCCAGCTCACCGAGCAGGGACTCCGAGCAGTACTTC
CDR3 protein: CASSPSRDSEQYF

D gene: NA
J gene: TRBJ1-1
clone size: NA
V gene: TRBV29-1
CDR3 DNA: TGCAGCGTTCTTCACCGGACAGTCTTGAACACTGAAGCTTTCTTT
CDR3 protein: CSVLHRTVLNTEAFF

D gene: NA
J gene: TRBJ2-7
clone size: NA
V gene: TRBV21-1
CDR3 DNA: TGTGCCAGCAGCCACCGGGACAGTCCCCGTCTAGAGCAGTACTTC
CDR3 protein: CASSHRDSPRLEQYF

D gene: NA
J gene: TRBJ2-1
clone size: once
V gene: TRBV5-6
CDR3 DNA: TGTGCCAGCAGTTATTCAGGCCCCAATGAGCAGTTCTTC
CDR3 protein: CASSYSGPNEQFF

D gene: TRBD1
J gene: TRBJ1-1
clone size: NA
V gene: TRBV6-6
CDR3 DNA: TGTGCCAGCAGTCAGCAGGGGGCGCGTAACACTGAAGCTTTCTTT
CDR3 protein: CASSQQGARNTEAFF

D gene: TRBD1
J gene: TRBJ2-5
clone size: few
V gene: TRBV19
CDR3 DNA: TGTGCCAGTAGTATAGATCTAGGACAGGGGTACCAAGAGACCCAGTACTTC
CDR3 protein: CASSIDLGQGYQETQYF

D gene: NA
J gene: TRBJ1-2
clone size: NA
V gene: TRBV15
CDR3 DNA: TGTGCCACCAGCAGAGATTATGACGGGATCTATGGCTACACCTTC
CDR3 protein: CATSRDYDGIYGYTF

D gene: NA
J gene: TRBJ1-4
clone size: NA
V gene: TRBV27
CDR3 DNA: TGTGGCAGCAGTTTTGGGTTATGGTCTGCAACTAATGAAAAGCTGTTTTTT
CDR3 protein: CGSSFGLWSATNEKLFF

D gene: TRBD2
J gene: TRBJ2-7
clone size: NA
V gene: TRBV29-1
CDR3 DNA: TGCAGCGTTGGAGGCGGGAGGGCCTACGAGCAGTACTTC
CDR3 protein: CSVGGGRAYEQYF

D gene: NA
J gene: TRBJ2-7
clone size: NA
V gene: TRBV30
CDR3 DNA: TGTGCCTGGAGTACCTCACACAACTACGAGCAGTACTTC
CDR3 protein: CAWSTSHNYEQYF

D gene: TRBD2
J gene: TRBJ2-3
clone size: NA
V gene: TRBV28
CDR3 DNA: TGTGCCAGCAGCCAGACTAGCGGGAGATGGAAGGCAGATACGCAGTATTTT
CDR3 protein: CASSQTSGRWKADTQYF

D gene: NA
J gene: TRBJ1-1
clone size: NA
V gene: TRBV7-3
CDR3 DNA: TGTGCCAGCAGCTTAGGGCCCCAAGTGAGTCGCGTTTTGGACACTGAAGCTTTCTTT
CDR3 protein: CASSLGPQVSRVLDTEAFF

D gene: NA
J gene: TRBJ1-1
clone size: NA
V gene: TRBV11-1
CDR3 DNA: TGTGCCAGCACCACCCGACAGATCATAGGGAACACTGAAGCTTTCTTT
CDR3 protein: CASTTRQIIGNTEAFF

D gene: TRBD2
J gene: TRBJ2-7
clone size: NA
V gene: TRBV18
CDR3 DNA: TGTGCCAGCTCACTAAAAGCGGGAGTCTCCGAGCAGTACTTC
CDR3 protein: CASSLKAGVSEQYF

D gene: TRBD1
J gene: TRBJ2-7
clone size: NA
V gene: TRBV5-1
CDR3 DNA: TGCGCCAGCAGCCAAGCCACACTGACAGGGAACGAGCAGTACTTC
CDR3 protein: CASSQATLTGNEQYF

D gene: TRBD1
J gene: TRBJ1-1
clone size: NA
V gene: TRBV28
CDR3 DNA: TGTGCCAGCAGTCCACTGGGACAGGGGAACACTGAAGCTTTCTTT
CDR3 protein: CASSPLGQGNTEAFF

D gene: NA
J gene: TRBJ1-1
clone size: NA
V gene: TRBV5-4
CDR3 DNA: TGTGCCAGCAGGCCTAGGGGGGGCACTGAAGCTTTCTTT
CDR3 protein: CASRPRGGTEAFF

D gene: NA
J gene: TRBJ1-2
clone size: few
V gene: TRBV7-2
CDR3 DNA: TGTGCCAGCAGCTTAGTAGTTTGGCAGGGAGGTGGCTACACCTTC
CDR3 protein: CASSLVVWQGGGYTF

D gene: TRBD1
J gene: TRBJ2-3
clone size: NA
V gene: TRBV28
CDR3 DNA: TGTGCCAGCAGTTTCAGACAGGGCGATACGCAGTATTTT
CDR3 protein: CASSFRQGDTQYF

D gene: NA
J gene: TRBJ2-6
clone size: once
V gene: TRBV6-5
CDR3 DNA: TGTGCCAGCAGCCCCGTCACAACCGGGGCCAACGTCCTGACTTTC
CDR3 protein: CASSPVTTGANVLTF

D gene: NA
J gene: TRBJ1-2
clone size: NA
V gene: TRBV7-2
CDR3 DNA: TGTGCCAGCAGCTTAGAAATTGAGGGCTATGGCTACACCTTC
CDR3 protein: CASSLEIEGYGYTF

D gene: NA
J gene: TRBJ2-2
clone size: NA
V gene: TRBV6-6
CDR3 DNA: TGTGCCAGCAGTTACCTACAGGGTGCCGGGGAGCTGTTTTTT
CDR3 protein: CASSYLQGAGELFF

D gene: NA
J gene: TRBJ2-2
clone size: NA
V gene: TRBV28
CDR3 DNA: TGTGCCAGCAGTTTAGGAGTTGGGGGGGAGCTGTTTTTT
CDR3 protein: CASSLGVGGELFF

D gene: TRBD2
J gene: TRBJ2-1
clone size: NA
V gene: TRBV7-2
CDR3 DNA: TGTGCCAGCAGCTCTTCGGGGAGGGAAGACAATGAGCAGTTCTTC
CDR3 protein: CASSSSGREDNEQFF

D gene: NA
J gene: TRBJ2-7
clone size: NA
V gene: TRBV6-5
CDR3 DNA: TGTGCCAGCAGTCCCCGGCGGGGTGGCGAGCAGTACTTC
CDR3 protein: CASSPRRGGEQYF

D gene: TRBD2
J gene: TRBJ2-7
clone size: few
V gene: TRBV4-1
CDR3 DNA: TGCGCCAGCAGCCAAGATGGGTGGTTAACTAGCGGGAACGACGAGCAGTACTTC
CDR3 protein: CASSQDGWLTSGNDEQYF

D gene: NA
J gene: TRBJ2-2
clone size: NA
V gene: TRBV4-3
CDR3 DNA: TGCGCCAGCAGCGCATCCACAGGGTCGACCGGGGAGCTGTTTTTT
CDR3 protein: CASSASTGSTGELFF

D gene: NA
J gene: TRBJ2-7
clone size: NA
V gene: TRBV28
CDR3 DNA: TGTGCCAGCAGTTTAGGAGGCAGAGCCTACGAGCAGTACTTC
CDR3 protein: CASSLGGRAYEQYF

D gene: NA
J gene: TRBJ1-3
clone size: few
V gene: TRBV5-1
CDR3 DNA: TGCGCCAGCAGCTCGGGACTCTTCTCTGGAAACACCATATATTTT
CDR3 protein: CASSSGLFSGNTIYF

D gene: TRBD1
J gene: TRBJ1-2
clone size: NA
V gene: TRBV4-3
CDR3 DNA: TGCGCCAGCAGCAACGGGCAGGGGGCTGATGGCTACACCTTC
CDR3 protein: CASSNGQGADGYTF

D gene: NA
J gene: TRBJ2-2
clone size: NA
V gene: TRBV25-1
CDR3 DNA: TGTGCCAGCAGTGATAACTCGGGGTGGACCGGGGAGCTGTTTTTT
CDR3 protein: CASSDNSGWTGELFF

D gene: NA
J gene: TRBJ2-7
clone size: NA
V gene: TRBV7-9
CDR3 DNA: TGTGCCAGCAGCTTATTGAGCGCTGCTGACTACGAGCAGTACTTC
CDR3 protein: CASSLLSAADYEQYF

D gene: NA
J gene: TRBJ2-1
clone size: NA
V gene: TRBV21-1
CDR3 DNA: TGTGCCAGCAGCAAAGGGGGAACCGGGACTATAAGCAACAATGAGCAGTTCTTC
CDR3 protein: CASSKGGTGTISNNEQFF

D gene: NA
J gene: TRBJ2-7
clone size: few
V gene: TRBV6-1
CDR3 DNA: TGTGCCAGCAGTGAATACAGGGTGGGCGAGCAGTACTTC
CDR3 protein: CASSEYRVGEQYF

D gene: NA
J gene: TRBJ1-1
clone size: NA
V gene: TRBV6-5
CDR3 DNA: TGTGCCAGCGGACTTGGACGGAGAAGTGAAGCTTTCTTT
CDR3 protein: CASGLGRRSEAFF

D gene: NA
J gene: TRBJ1-1
clone size: NA
V gene: TRBV19
CDR3 DNA: TGTGCCAGTAGTATCGTCCGTTTCACTGAAGCTTTCTTT
CDR3 protein: CASSIVRFTEAFF

D gene: NA
J gene: TRBJ2-6
clone size: NA
V gene: TRBV28
CDR3 DNA: TGTGCCAGCAGCGAGCGGAGGGGGCTGGCTGGGGCCAACGTCCTGACTTTC
CDR3 protein: CASSERRGLAGANVLTF

D gene: TRBD1
J gene: TRBJ2-1
clone size: NA
V gene: TRBV6-5
CDR3 DNA: TGTGCCAGCATCTCAACTGCAGGGGGCGACAATGAGCAGTTCTTC
CDR3 protein: CASISTAGGDNEQFF

D gene: NA
J gene: TRBJ2-1
clone size: NA
V gene: TRBV7-7
CDR3 DNA: TGTGCTAGCAGCTTAGGCGGAGGCACTGAGCAGTTCTTC
CDR3 protein: CASSLGGGTEQFF

D gene: TRBD1
J gene: TRBJ1-2
clone size: once
V gene: TRBV27
CDR3 DNA: TGTGCCAGCAGTTCCCCTCGGACAGGATTCTATGGCTACACCTTC
CDR3 protein: CASSSPRTGFYGYTF

D gene: TRBD2
J gene: TRBJ2-1
clone size: NA
V gene: TRBV19
CDR3 DNA: TGTGCCAGTAGTATTTGGGGGGGGACCTACAATGAGCAGTTCTTC
CDR3 protein: CASSIWGGTYNEQFF

D gene: TRBD1
J gene: TRBJ2-7
clone size: once
V gene: TRBV5-1
CDR3 DNA: TGCGCCAGCAGCTTAGGACAGGGGATGCCCTACGAGCAGTACTTC
CDR3 protein: CASSLGQGMPYEQYF

D gene: NA
J gene: TRBJ1-1
clone size: NA
V gene: TRBV6-5
CDR3 DNA: TGTGCCAGCAGTTACGAGCAGGGCCTAATTGAAGCTTTCTTT
CDR3 protein: CASSYEQGLIEAFF

D gene: TRBD2
J gene: TRBJ2-7
clone size: NA
V gene: TRBV6-5
CDR3 DNA: TGTGCCAGCAGTTATATAAGACTAGCGGGAACCTACGAGCAGTACTTC
CDR3 protein: CASSYIRLAGTYEQYF

D gene: TRBD2
J gene: TRBJ2-5
clone size: NA
V gene: TRBV11-2
CDR3 DNA: TGTGCCAGCAGCGATTCGGTCCGGGAGGGGTTTTGGGGCCAAGAGACCCAGTACTTC
CDR3 protein: CASSDSVREGFWGQETQYF

D gene: TRBD1
J gene: TRBJ1-2
clone size: NA
V gene: TRBV30
CDR3 DNA: TGTGCCTGGGGACAGGGTATCTCTCGTGTCCAAGCTAACTATGGCTACACCTTC
CDR3 protein: CAWGQGISRVQANYGYTF

D gene: NA
J gene: TRBJ2-7
clone size: NA
V gene: TRBV5-5
CDR3 DNA: TGTGCCAGCAGCTCCCAGTGGTTCGAGCAGTACTTC
CDR3 protein: CASSSQWFEQYF

D gene: NA
J gene: TRBJ1-2
clone size: few
V gene: TRBV6-5
CDR3 DNA: TGTGCCAGCGGGACTGACGGCTACACCTTC
CDR3 protein: CASGTDGYTF

D gene: NA
J gene: TRBJ2-5
clone size: NA
V gene: TRBV6-5
CDR3 DNA: TGTGCCAGCAGTTACGGCGGCAGAGCACAAGAGACCCAGTACTTC
CDR3 protein: CASSYGGRAQETQYF